The sample holds many counts of the clone carrying this TCR beta chain. Germline CDR1 reads SGHAT; CDR2 reads FQNNGV. The CDR3 has 16 amino acids. J was trimmed by 6 bases and V by 2 bases; bases with no gene match: 7. Via MiXCR, TCRdb re-called the 5' RACE reads, giving one row per CDR3 protein. The sample lists over 150,000 distinct CDR3 sequences; around 7.2% were seen once. This sample is drawn from a study of T cells after yellow fever vaccination. The clonotype was recovered from a man aged 18 to 35 who received the YFV17D yellow fever vaccine. Here the sequenced sample was CD4+ T cells sorted from PBMCs, taken about 5 days after the first yellow fever vaccination. The V call is TRBV11-2, the J call TRBJ2-3; 11 nucleotides agree with TRBD2. The CDR3 DNA is TGTGCCAGCAGCTTAAGGTGGACTAGCGGGCGGGATACGCAGTATTTT. Translating gives CASSLRWTSGRDTQYF.